The following is a T cell receptor (beta chain) sequence with its context. The target antigen is unknown. Other DNA sequences in the sample encode the same CDR3. V was pared by 4 bases and J by 6 bases, with 7 bases between. In germline, CDR1 is SNHLY, CDR2 FYNNEI. The CDR3 has 11 residues. The entry originates in a study of shared clonotypes between healthy human individuals. General study results and limits: Some clonotypes were shared by all four sorted-subset donors, while others were not shared. The non-shared ones had lower generation probabilities than the shared ones.

Data came from immunoSEQ multiplex PCR; TCRdb stores just in-frame clones and leaves some out. The sample yields over 850,000 clones, approximately 80% seen once. Input material: memory CD4+ T cells from PBMCs. Subset noted: CD45RA-negative fraction. This clonotype originated in a man aged 18 to 30 in good health. Some clones in this sample may be carry-over from other donors' samples. The genes are TRBV2 and TRBJ2-7; no clear D. The CDR3 protein is CASSGGGEQYF. The CDR3 bases are TGTGCCAGCAGTGGCGGCGGCGAGCAGTACTTC. Full variable domain (missing parts from reference TRBV2 and TRBJ2-7): EPEVTQTPSHQVTQMGQEVILRCVPISNHLYFYWYRQILGQKVEFLVSFYNNEISEKSEIFDDQFSVERPDGSNFTLKIRSTKLEDSAMYFCASSGGGEQYFGPGTRLTVT.